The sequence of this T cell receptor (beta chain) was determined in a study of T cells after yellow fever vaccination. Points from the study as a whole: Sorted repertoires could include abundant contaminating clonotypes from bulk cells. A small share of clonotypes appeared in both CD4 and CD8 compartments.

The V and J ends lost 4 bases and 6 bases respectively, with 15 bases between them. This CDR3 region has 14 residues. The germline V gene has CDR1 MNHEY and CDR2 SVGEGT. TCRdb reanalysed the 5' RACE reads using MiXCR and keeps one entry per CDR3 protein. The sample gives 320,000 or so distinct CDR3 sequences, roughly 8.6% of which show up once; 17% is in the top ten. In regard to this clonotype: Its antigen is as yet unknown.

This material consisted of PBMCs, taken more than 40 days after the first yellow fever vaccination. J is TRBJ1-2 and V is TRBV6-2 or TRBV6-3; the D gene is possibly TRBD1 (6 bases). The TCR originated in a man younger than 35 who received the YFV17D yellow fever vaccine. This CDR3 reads CASSSWDTDDGYTF. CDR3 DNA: TGTGCCAGCAGTTCCTGGGACACGGATGATGGCTACACCTTC.